This T cell receptor beta chain was sequenced for a study of blood T cell repertoires in COVID-19. In the study overall: COVID-19 samples from acute and convalescent phases originated in the United States, Italy and Spain. T cells, B-cell-depleted T cells, or PBMCs provided the cDNA or gDNA that served as material.

Worth noting for this clone: The junction departs from germline at one end; a sequencing error may be responsible.

Study processing details: Estimation of nucleated cell counts was performed using reference gene primer amplification. Produced via immunoSEQ multiplex PCR; TCRdb's table is partial and in-frame only. V, J and clone size are those of that table, while D and trimming were read from the DNA. The profile shows 160,000 or so clones, 78% of them singletons. This receptor was identified in a woman aged 80 or over with acute or convalescent COVID-19. Sequencing input: peripheral blood.

The CDR3 loop is CASSQKGGNAEAFF. CDR3 DNA: TGTGCCAGCAGCCAAAAGGGAGGGAACGCTGAAGCTTTCTTT. The chain carries TRBV3-1 (or the pseudogene TRBV3-2) and TRBJ1-1; the D is unclear. CDR1 is LGHDT, CDR2 YNNKEL, per germline (reference sequence). The CDR3 runs to 14 residues.